The entry that follows covers one T cell receptor (beta chain) sequence. Its antigen remains unknown. This specimen belongs to a study of T cells in Graves' hyperthyroidism and ophthalmopathy. Study as a whole: Before treatment of any kind, peripheral blood was taken at initial diagnosis.

Germline V gene lookup returns CDR1 MNHNS and CDR2 SASEGT. The V end was cut by 6 bases, the J end by 4 bases, with 12 bases between. CDR3 size: 14 residues. It was uncontrolled infection, other autoimmune disease, pregnancy or lactation that excluded patients. General study results and limits: A model using 13 V-J features told ophthalmopathy apart from stable hyperthyroidism. Blood also carried most thyroid clonotypes expanded above 0.001.

Researchers took RNA transcripts and amplified the TCR beta CDR3 regions from them. RT-PCR in the first round (using the HTBI primer set) targeted the TCR CDR3. TCRdb processed the multiplex PCR reads anew with MiXCR; each CDR3 protein has one entry. The sample has more than 550,000 distinct CDR3 sequences, 18% seen once. This clonotype was obtained from a woman aged 45-65 years with Graves' hyperthyroidism that later progressed to Graves' ophthalmopathy. The J gene is TRBJ1-4, the V gene TRBV6-1; tentative D call: TRBD1 (5 bases). Sequencing was carried out using blood. Here the CDR3 DNA reads TGTGCCAGCAGGAAGGGACTAGTTAATGAAAAACTGTTTTTT. Amino acids: CASRKGLVNEKLFF.